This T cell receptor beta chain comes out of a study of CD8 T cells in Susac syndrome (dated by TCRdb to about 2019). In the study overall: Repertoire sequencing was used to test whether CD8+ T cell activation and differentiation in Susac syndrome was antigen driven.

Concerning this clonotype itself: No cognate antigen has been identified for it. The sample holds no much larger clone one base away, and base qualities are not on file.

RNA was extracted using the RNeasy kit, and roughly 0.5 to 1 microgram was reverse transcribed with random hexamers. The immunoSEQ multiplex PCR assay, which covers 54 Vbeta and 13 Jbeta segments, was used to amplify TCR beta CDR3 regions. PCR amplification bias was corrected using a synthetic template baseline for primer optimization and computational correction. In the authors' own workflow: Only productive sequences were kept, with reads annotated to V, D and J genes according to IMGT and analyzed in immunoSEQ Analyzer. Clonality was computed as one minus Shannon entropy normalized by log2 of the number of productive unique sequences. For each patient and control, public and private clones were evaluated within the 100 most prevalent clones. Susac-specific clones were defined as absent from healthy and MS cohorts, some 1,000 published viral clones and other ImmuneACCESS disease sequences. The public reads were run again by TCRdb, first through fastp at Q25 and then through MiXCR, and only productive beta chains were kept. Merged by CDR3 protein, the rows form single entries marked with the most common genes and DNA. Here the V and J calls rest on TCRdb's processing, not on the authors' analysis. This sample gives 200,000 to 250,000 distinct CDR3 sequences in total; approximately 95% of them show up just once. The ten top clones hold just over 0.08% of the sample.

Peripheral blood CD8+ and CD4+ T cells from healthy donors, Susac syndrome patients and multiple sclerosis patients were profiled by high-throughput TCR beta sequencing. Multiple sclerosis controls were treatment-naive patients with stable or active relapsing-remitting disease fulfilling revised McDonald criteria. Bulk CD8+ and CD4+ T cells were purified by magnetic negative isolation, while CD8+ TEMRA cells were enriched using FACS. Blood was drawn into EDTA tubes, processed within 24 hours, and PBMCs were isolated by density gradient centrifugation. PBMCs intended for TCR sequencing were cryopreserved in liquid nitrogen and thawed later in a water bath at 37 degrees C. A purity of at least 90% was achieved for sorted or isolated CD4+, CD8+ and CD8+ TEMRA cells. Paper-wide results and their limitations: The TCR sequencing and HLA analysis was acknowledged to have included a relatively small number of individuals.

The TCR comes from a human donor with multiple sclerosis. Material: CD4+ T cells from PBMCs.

The bases are TGCAGTGTCGGGGACAAAGGAAGGTACGAGCAGTACTTC. This gives the protein CSVGDKGRYEQYF. The sequence is built from TRBV20-1 and TRBJ2-7; the D gene is possibly TRBD1, with 6 bases matching. The CDR3 starts with the cysteine, ends with the phenylalanine, and has 13 residues. Just CDR3 DNA is preserved here, 39 bases in frame from base 1. V and J are truncated by 7 bases and 4 bases respectively, leaving an intervening sequence of 17 bases. In the germline V gene (reference sequence), CDR1 corresponds to DFQATT and CDR2 to SNEGSKA.